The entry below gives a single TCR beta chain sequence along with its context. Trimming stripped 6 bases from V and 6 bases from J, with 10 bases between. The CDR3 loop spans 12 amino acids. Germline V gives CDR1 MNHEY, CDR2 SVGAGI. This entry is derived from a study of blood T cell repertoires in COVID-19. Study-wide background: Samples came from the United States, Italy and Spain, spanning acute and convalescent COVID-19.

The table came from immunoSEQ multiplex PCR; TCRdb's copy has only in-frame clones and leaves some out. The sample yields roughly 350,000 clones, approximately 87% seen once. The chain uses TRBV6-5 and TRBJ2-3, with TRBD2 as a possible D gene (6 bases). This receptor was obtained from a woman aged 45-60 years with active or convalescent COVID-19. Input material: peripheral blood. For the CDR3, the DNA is TGTGCCAGCAGAATAGGGACTGATACGCAGTATTTT. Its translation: CASRIGTDTQYF.